This T cell receptor (beta chain) was sequenced in a study of beta chain features in type 1 diabetes. Findings of the study overall: Moderate but significant shortening of TCRB CDR3s was recorded in all four CD4+ subsets from Type 1 diabetes patients.

The V gene's germline CDR1 is LNHDA and CDR2 SQIVND (reference sequence). V lost 9 bases and J lost 10, with 19 bases in between. This CDR3 region has 13 residues. Sequencing targeted expressed TCRB transcripts, as all isolated RNA had been reverse transcribed. Only in-frame clones appear in the TCRdb table, and some are missing; sequencing was by immunoSEQ multiplex PCR. The sample has about 660,000 clones; roughly an eighth are singletons. This clone has only a few counts. The antigen remains unidentified. Sequencing was done on a sample of naive CD4+ T cells from blood. The TCR originated in a man aged 18 to 29 with type 1 diabetes. This chain uses TRBV19 with TRBJ2-1; a possible D gene is TRBD2 (8 bases). CDR3 amino acids: CASAPGQREEQFF. CDR3 nucleotide sequence: TGTGCCAGCGCCCCGGGACAGCGGGAGGAGCAGTTCTTC.